This T cell receptor (beta chain) was recorded in a study of blood T cell repertoires in COVID-19. The overall study: Samples representing acute and convalescent COVID-19 were sourced from the United States, Italy and Spain. PBMCs, B-cell-depleted T cells, or T cells were the source of the cDNA or gDNA that made up the material.

Study processing details: Reference gene primer amplification gave estimated nucleated cell counts. Method: immunoSEQ multiplex PCR; TCRdb's copy keeps in-frame clones and lacks some. The V and J calls and clone size come from that table; D and trimming were worked out from the DNA. The sample records 88,000 or so clones, roughly 80% being singletons. The origin of this receptor is a man between 60 and 75 years old with acute or convalescent COVID-19. Sequencing was performed on peripheral blood.

The DNA for the CDR3 is TGTGCCAGCAGTTCAGAGTGGACAGGGGGCGGGTATAGGGATGGCTACACCTTC. Translation: CASSSEWTGGGYRDGYTF. The chain uses TRBV28 and TRBJ1-2, with 11 bases aligning to TRBD1. Per germline, CDR1 MDHEN and CDR2 SYDVKM. The V gene end was trimmed by 4 bases and the J gene end by 6 bases; junction bases not matched to a gene: 16. The CDR3 is made up of 18 amino acids.